The 13 T cell receptor beta chains presented below share a single source sample, sequenced in a study of shared clonotypes between healthy human individuals. The method was immunoSEQ multiplex PCR; TCRdb's version includes in-frame clones alone and lacks a portion of them. The sample has under 1 million clones, almost 95% seen once; the top ten hold 24%. The naive CD8 fraction comprised CD45RO-negative cells positively selected for CCR7 and excluded terminally differentiated effector memory CD45RA+ cells. Sequenced input: naive CD8+ T cells sorted from blood. The receptors stem from a man between 25 and 39 years old in good health.

The V and J genes are TRBV7-6 and TRBJ2-1; D perhaps matches TRBD2 (5 bases). CDR3 size: 14 residues. Trimming removed 3 bases from V and 2 bases from J, with 8 bases in between. The V gene's germline CDR1 is SGHVS and CDR2 FNYEAQ. The CDR3 bases are TGTGCCAGCAGCTTCCGGAGGCCCTACAATGAGCAGTTCTTC. Translating gives CASSFRRPYNEQFF.

The chain has TRBV10-1 and TRBJ2-7, with D perhaps TRBD2 (7 bases). The CDR3 extends over 13 amino acids. The ends were cut back, 3 bases at V and 6 bases at J, with 12 bases in the middle. Germline V gene data show CDR1 as WNHNN and CDR2 as SYGVQD (reference sequence). Here the CDR3 DNA reads TGCGCCAGCAGTGATGGGGGAGGGGGCGAGCAGTACTTC. This codes for CASSDGGGGEQYF.

This chain connects TRBV19 to TRBJ1-5; weak D call: TRBD1 (5 bases). Germline CDR1 LNHDA, CDR2 SQIVND (reference sequence). Between the trimmed V and J ends, which lost 7 bases and 6 bases, there was a span of 13 bases. The CDR3 totals 13 residues. CDR3 loop: CASTTQGGQPQHF. In nucleotides, the CDR3 is TGTGCCAGTACCACTCAGGGCGGTCAGCCCCAGCATTTT.

The V gene is TRBV7-2, the J gene TRBJ2-4, with D hard to call. Trimming removed 1 base at V and 7 bases at J, with 2 bases between. CDR1 and CDR2 from the germline V gene are SGHTA and FQGNSA. The CDR3 is made up of 11 amino acids. CDR3 nucleotides: TGTGCCAGCAGCTTAGGGAACATTCAGTACTTC. This gives the protein CASSLGNIQYF. The whole variable domain, remainder taken from reference TRBV7-2 and TRBJ2-4, is GAGVSQSPSNKVTEKGKDVELRCDPISGHTALYWYRQSLGQGLEFLIYFQGNSAPDKSGLPSDRFSAERTGGSVSTLTIQRTQQEDSAVYLCASSLGNIQYFGAGTRLSVL.

V gene TRBV28 combines with J gene TRBJ2-2, with D uncertain. Germline CDR1 MDHEN, CDR2 SYDVKM. V was pared by 6 bases and J by 7 bases, with 6 bases between. The CDR3 consists of 11 residues. The DNA of the CDR3 is TGTGCCAGCAGGACTGGCGGGGAGCTGTTTTTT. It codes for CASRTGGELFF.

This chain links TRBV11-2 with TRBJ2-3; the D call may be TRBD1 or TRBD2 (5 bases each). The CDR3 extends over 17 amino acids. V lost 5 bases and J lost 4, with 22 bases in between. The V gene's germline CDR1 is SGHAT and CDR2 FQNNGV. CDR3 DNA: TGTGCCAGCAGCCCCGGGGCTAGCCGACTCTTATCAGATACGCAGTATTTT. This gives the protein CASSPGASRLLSDTQYF.

This clone was detected a few times. The J gene is TRBJ1-1, the V gene TRBV5-1; no firm D call. V lost 1 base and J lost 4, with 11 bases in between. The CDR3 contains 14 residues. Germline-derived CDR1 and CDR2 are SGHRS and YFSETQ. The CDR3 reads CASSLMWGGTEAFF. The CDR3 region has the DNA TGCGCCAGCAGCTTGATGTGGGGTGGCACTGAAGCTTTCTTT.

The chain carries TRBV28 and TRBJ1-2; D gene uncertain. This CDR3 is built from 15 residues. CDR1 MDHEN and CDR2 SYDVKM come from the germline V gene. V lost 6 bases, J lost 5 bases, and 19 bases lay in between. CDR3 DNA sequence: TGTGCCAGCAGCCATTACCTAGTACCGGGATATGGCTACACCTTC. Amino acid sequence: CASSHYLVPGYGYTF.

This rearrangement joins TRBV5-4 to TRBJ2-1, with D possibly being TRBD2 (5 bases). The germline V and J ends were trimmed by 9 bases and 7 bases, with 11 bases remaining between them. Looked up from germline, CDR1 is SGHNT and CDR2 is YYREEE (reference sequence). This CDR3 spans 11 amino acids. For the CDR3, the DNA is TGTGCCACGGGGTTCGGTAATGAGCAGTTCTTC. This codes for CATGFGNEQFF.

This chain links TRBV7-6 with TRBJ2-3, with 10 bases fitting TRBD2. With V trimmed by 0 bases and J by 2 bases, 2 bases remained unmatched. This CDR3 comprises 16 residues. The germline gives CDR1 SGHVS, CDR2 FNYEAQ. The CDR3 sequence: CASSLAGTSATDTQYF. The CDR3 coding sequence is TGTGCCAGCAGCTTAGCCGGGACTAGCGCCACAGATACGCAGTATTTT.

The V and J genes are TRBV7-8 and TRBJ1-5; D gene unclear. Trimming took off 3 bases at V and 3 bases at J, with 9 bases between the two ends. CDR3 length: 14 amino acids. In germline, CDR1 is SGHVS, CDR2 FQNEAQ. The CDR3 here is CASSFEGPNQPQHF. The CDR3 coding sequence is TGTGCCAGCAGCTTTGAAGGGCCCAATCAGCCCCAGCATTTT.

The V gene is TRBV28, the J gene TRBJ2-3; 7 bases align to TRBD1. The CDR3 spans 14 residues. Trimming took 4 bases from V and 2 from J; bases not matched to a gene: 3. Germline V gene lookup returns CDR1 MDHEN and CDR2 SYDVKM. This chain's CDR3 is CASSSDRATDTQYF. The CDR3, as DNA: TGTGCCAGCAGTTCAGACAGGGCCACAGATACGCAGTATTTT.

This chain joins TRBV7-2 and TRBJ2-3; D gene unclear. Germline V gene sequence: CDR1 SGHTA, CDR2 FQGNSA. The CDR3 extends over 13 amino acids. The V end was cut by 5 bases, the J end by 5 bases, with 11 bases between. In DNA, the CDR3 is TGTGCCAGCAGCCAAATCGAGCGAGATACGCAGTATTTT. This encodes CASSQIERDTQYF.